In this sample, the clone carrying this T cell receptor beta chain turned up many times. Its antigen is as yet unknown. The CDR3 runs 13 residues. In germline, CDR1 is KGHDR, CDR2 SFDVKD. The V gene lost 5 bases and the J gene lost 3 bases, with 7 bases spanning the gap. This sample is part of a study of identical twins. Overall study results and limits: There is a chance that invariant MAIT and iNKT cells partially muddied zero-insertion analyses. In cord blood, abundant beta clonotypes had fewer insertions; memory showed no trend.

Carrying unique molecular identifiers, the cDNA also gained a universal primer site through template switching. TCRdb reprocessed the 5' RACE reads via MiXCR and lists one record per CDR3 protein. The sample records approximately 140,000 distinct CDR3 sequences, around 3.5% being singletons. Sequencing was done on a sample of memory T cells sorted from blood. The source of this sequence is a man aged 18 to 30 in good health. This chain links TRBV24-1 with TRBJ1-3; D is unclear. The CDR3, as DNA: TGTGCCACCAGTGGGGTCGATGGAAACACCATATATTTT. Residues: CATSGVDGNTIYF.